The 22 T cell receptor beta chains reported below all come from one sample, sequenced in a study of somatic mutations in cytotoxic T cells in rheumatoid arthritis. The table came from immunoSEQ multiplex PCR; TCRdb's copy has only in-frame clones and leaves some out. Here the sample spans about 15,000 clones, roughly 80% being singletons. The sample comprised CD8+ T cells sorted from blood. The origin of the receptors is an adult with rheumatoid arthritis.

The J gene is TRBJ1-4, the V gene TRBV2, with D unclear. Germline assignment: CDR1 SNHLY and CDR2 FYNNEI. Trimming took 1 base from V and 0 from J, leaving 9 bases between them. The CDR3 runs to 16 residues. The CDR3 DNA reads as TGTGCCAGCAGTGAAGACCCAGATGCAACTAATGAAAAACTGTTTTTT. Translated: CASSEDPDATNEKLFF.

This clone was seen only once. The chain is built from TRBV7-8 and TRBJ2-5, with D tentatively TRBD2 (5 bases). The J call may be faulty, since TRBJ2-7 better matches the DNA end. The germline CDR1 and CDR2 sequences are SGHVS and FQNEAQ. CDR3 size: 13 residues. The CDR3 is CASSPGNTYEQYF. The CDR3 coding sequence is TGTGCCAGCAGCCCGGGAAATACCTACGAGCAGTACTTC.

The chain combines TRBV9 with TRBJ2-3, with 12 bases matching TRBD2. The CDR3 totals 15 residues. With 4 bases clipped from V and 5 bases from J, the junction kept 5 bases outside the gene matches. Germline V gives CDR1 SGDLS, CDR2 YYNGEE. This chain's CDR3 is CASSTPSGGGDTQYF. The CDR3 region has the DNA TGTGCCAGCAGCACCCCTAGCGGGGGGGGAGATACGCAGTATTTT.

The chain couples TRBV6-1 to TRBJ2-7; TRBD1 aligns across 9 bases. The CDR3 sequence is 15 residues long. CDR1 MNHNS and CDR2 SASEGT come from the germline V gene. V dropped 8 bases and J dropped 3; count of bases not matched to a gene: 11. For the CDR3, the DNA is TGTGCCAGCTATCCATCAGGGACAGGGAACTACGAGCAGTACTTC. Translating gives CASYPSGTGNYEQYF.

The V gene is TRBV5-1, the J gene TRBJ2-1, with D unresolved. This CDR3 region has 13 residues. The germline V gene encodes CDR1 SGHRS and CDR2 YFSETQ. Trimming removed 0 bases at V and 7 bases at J, with 8 bases between. CDR3 protein: CASSLAPENEQFF. The CDR3, as DNA: TGCGCCAGCAGCTTGGCCCCGGAGAATGAGCAGTTCTTC.

This chain joins TRBV4-1 and TRBJ2-6; TRBD2 agrees at 8 bases. Germline V CDR1 and CDR2: MGHRA, YSYEKL. The trim removed 1 base at V and 1 base at J, leaving 6 bases unmatched. The CDR3 is made up of 18 amino acids. CDR3 bases: TGCGCCAGCAGCCAAGCTCCGGGAGGGGTTTCTGGGGCCAACGTCCTGACTTTC. Translating it yields CASSQAPGGVSGANVLTF.

Details on this clone: Relative to the germline gene, one junction end is altered; a read error may explain this. The rearrangement links TRBV27 to TRBJ2-5; the D gene is possibly TRBD2 (7 bases). Germline values: CDR1 MNHEY, CDR2 SMNVEV (reference sequence). The CDR3 is 13 residues long. The chain's CDR3 is CATSRGAGETQYF. The CDR3 region has the DNA TGTGCCACCAGTCGGGGGGCCGGGGAGACCCAGTACTTC.

V and J are TRBV27 and TRBJ1-6; TRBD1 aligns across 9 bases. The V gene's germline CDR1 is MNHEY and CDR2 SMNVEV (reference sequence). This CDR3 spans 15 amino acids. J gave up 6 bases and V 5 bases, and 5 bases lay outside the gene matches. Here the CDR3 reads CASSPRGQGNSPLHF. Written as DNA, the CDR3 is TGTGCCAGCAGTCCCCGGGGACAGGGTAATTCACCCCTCCACTTT.

The genes are TRBV27 and TRBJ1-2, with D perhaps matching TRBD1 (6 bases). Trimming stripped 3 bases from V and 6 bases from J, with 8 bases between. The CDR3 runs 12 residues. In germline, CDR1 is MNHEY, CDR2 SMNVEV (reference sequence). The CDR3 coding sequence is TGTGCCAGCAGTTTGACAGGCGATGGCTACACCTTC. This sequence encodes CASSLTGDGYTF.

The CDR3 sequence is CASSLDRDLSVTEAFF. The CDR3 nucleotides are TGCGCCAGCAGCTTGGATCGGGACTTGTCGGTCACTGAAGCTTTCTTT. The V and J genes are TRBV5-1 and TRBJ1-1; D is perhaps TRBD1 (5 bases). Trimming removed 0 bases at V and 4 bases at J, with 16 bases between. The CDR3 is 16 amino acids. Germline CDR1 and CDR2: SGHRS and YFSETQ.

V is TRBV9 and J is TRBJ1-1; no firm D call. Trimming took 0 bases from V and 5 from J, leaving 5 bases between them. The CDR3 extends over 12 amino acids. The germline CDR1 and CDR2 sequences are SGDLS and YYNGEE. As DNA, the CDR3 is TGTGCCAGCAGCGTAGTGGAGACTGAAGCTTTCTTT. Its translation: CASSVVETEAFF.

The chain couples TRBV7-9 to TRBJ1-5, with 10 bases aligning to TRBD1. With V trimmed by 5 bases and J by 6 bases, 4 bases remained unmatched. The CDR3 length is 14 residues. From germline, CDR1 is SEHNR and CDR2 FQNEAQ (reference sequence). CDR3 nucleotides: TGTGCCAGCAGCGGACAGGGGGTCTCTCAGCCCCAGCATTTT. Amino acids: CASSGQGVSQPQHF.

This clone has just a few counts. V and J are TRBV28 and TRBJ2-7; TRBD2 is a possible D gene (6 bases). V was clipped by 3 bases and J by 5 bases, with 17 bases between them. This CDR3 comprises 15 residues. Germline loops: CDR1 MDHEN, CDR2 SYDVKM. CDR3 sequence: CASSFGRRGSHEQYV. The CDR3 bases are TGTGCCAGCAGTTTTGGCCGACGGGGGTCCCACGAGCAGTACGTC.

This chain uses TRBV7-3 with TRBJ2-3; no clear D gene. CDR1 and CDR2 (germline): SGHTA, FQGTGA. There are 12 residues in the CDR3. V lost 5 bases, J lost 4 bases, and 7 bases lay in between. The CDR3: CASSNGSDTQYF. CDR3 coding DNA: TGTGCCAGCAGCAATGGGTCAGATACGCAGTATTTT.

Only a few counts were recorded for this clone. This sequence joins TRBV29-1 and TRBJ2-7; D possibly corresponds to TRBD2 (6 bases). The ends were cut back, 6 bases at V and 4 bases at J, with 16 bases in the middle. The CDR3 is 13 amino acids. CDR1 SQVTM and CDR2 ANQGSEA come from the germline V gene. CDR3 sequence reads: CSVQPRERYEQYF. In nucleotides, the CDR3 is TGCAGCGTACAGCCTCGGGAGAGGTACGAGCAGTACTTC.

The genes are TRBV6-1 and TRBJ1-4, with TRBD1 matching 7 bases. Germline CDR1 reads MNHNS; CDR2 reads SASEGT. The trim removed 2 bases at V and 6 bases at J, leaving 3 bases unmatched. CDR3 length: 14 residues. The CDR3: CASSETGEYEKLFF. As DNA, the CDR3 is TGTGCCAGCAGTGAAACAGGGGAGTATGAAAAACTGTTTTTT.

The chain employs TRBV15 and TRBJ2-7; TRBD1 might be the D (6 bases). The V gene's germline CDR1 is LNHNV and CDR2 YYDKDF (reference sequence). The V end lost 5 bases, the J end lost 6 bases, and 20 bases lay between the germline ends. The CDR3 runs 15 residues. This CDR3 reads CATSSGRDNIGEQYF. CDR3 nucleotides: TGTGCCACCAGCTCCGGCCGGGACAACATCGGCGAGCAGTACTTC.

The V and J genes are TRBV11-2 and TRBJ2-2, with 9 bases aligning to TRBD2. J was trimmed by 6 bases and V by 4 bases; bases with no gene match: 9. CDR3 length: 16 residues. Germline V lookup: CDR1 SGHAT, CDR2 FQNNGV. CDR3 loop: CASSSWGSGGPGELFF. The CDR3 nucleotides read TGTGCCAGCAGCTCCTGGGGTAGCGGGGGCCCCGGGGAGCTGTTTTTT.

The chain uses TRBV28 and TRBJ1-6, with 7 bases that match TRBD1. Germline CDR1 reads MDHEN; CDR2 reads SYDVKM. This CDR3 comprises 17 residues. Trimming at V came to 4 bases and at J to 7 bases, leaving 13 bases not matched to a gene. The DNA of the CDR3 is TGTGCCAGCAGTTACCTACCCGGGACAGAGAAAAATTCACCCCTCCACTTT. Protein: CASSYLPGTEKNSPLHF.

The chain links TRBV7-2 to TRBJ2-1; tentative D call: TRBD2 (6 bases). The CDR3 extends over 10 amino acids. Germline loops: CDR1 SGHTA, CDR2 FQGNSA. Trimming removed 11 bases from V and 7 bases from J, with 9 bases in between. CDR3 sequence (DNA): TGTGCCTCAAGCGGGAATGAGCAGTTCTTC. Translating gives CASSGNEQFF.

This chain's CDR3 is CASRPDRAGNTIYF. The CDR3 DNA is TGTGCCAGCAGGCCCGACAGGGCTGGAAACACCATATATTTT. The chain carries TRBV25-1 and TRBJ1-3; 7 nucleotides match TRBD1. V shed 6 bases and J 2 bases; nucleotides not matched to a gene: 4. This CDR3 contains 14 residues. Germline V CDR1 and CDR2: MGHDK, SYGVNS. Full variable domain (outside the CDR3, taken from reference TRBV25-1 and TRBJ1-3): EADIYQTPRYLVIGTGKKITLECSQTMGHDKMYWYQQDPGMELHLIHYSYGVNSTEKGDLSSESTVSRIRTEHFPLTLESARPSHTSQYLCASRPDRAGNTIYFGEGSWLTVV.

The chain is built from TRBV6-5 and TRBJ2-2; TRBD1 matches at 10 bases. CDR1 and CDR2 (germline): MNHEY, SVGAGI. The CDR3 extends over 15 amino acids. Germline trimming cut 6 bases from V and 0 bases from J; bases unmatched to any gene: 1. CDR3: CASSGQGANTGELFF. The CDR3 DNA follows: TGTGCCAGCAGCGGACAGGGGGCGAACACCGGGGAGCTGTTTTTT.